These 8 T cell receptor beta chains were sequenced from one sample in a study of Ad26.COV2.S vaccination and SARS-CoV-2 variants. Stated treatment: some 19 received Ad26.COV2.S at low or high dose, single or two shots; about 5 received placebo; per-sample allocation not given. Sample collection was performed on day 63 after the first vaccine or placebo injection. TCRdb keeps only in-frame clones here, not all; method: immunoSEQ multiplex PCR. This sample has approximately 300,000 clones, with approximately 86% found just once. The sequencing here drew on peripheral blood, taken in a trial of Ad26.COV2.S vaccine versus placebo. The source is a person between 18 and 59 years old who received the Ad26.COV2.S COVID-19 vaccine or a placebo.

The gene calls are TRBV4-3 and TRBJ2-4; a weak D match, TRBD1 (6 bases). Trimming pared 1 base from V and 9 bases from J, leaving 19 bases between. Germline V gives CDR1 LGHNA, CDR2 YSLEER. CDR3 length: 16 residues. CDR3 amino acids: CASSQGQTGNRGIQYF. CDR3 nucleotides: TGCGCCAGCAGCCAAGGTCAGACAGGCAACCGGGGCATTCAGTACTTC.

The J gene is TRBJ2-2, the V gene TRBV6-2 or TRBV6-3; 10 nucleotides line up with TRBD2. The J segment lost 9 bases and the V segment lost 5 bases, leaving 9 bases of the junction unmatched. Germline CDR1 is MNHEY and CDR2 is SVGEGT. This CDR3 region has 15 residues. CDR3 coding DNA: TGTGCCAGCAGTCGAAGCGGGGGGGCCGCCTGGGAGCTGTTTTTT. Protein: CASSRSGGAAWELFF.

V and J are TRBV6-5 and TRBJ1-5, with a weak D call TRBD1 (6 bases). Looked up from germline, CDR1 is MNHEY and CDR2 is SVGAGI. With 7 bases removed from V and 4 bases from J, the gap between germline ends came to 11 bases. The CDR3 consists of 13 residues. CDR3 DNA sequence: TGTGCCAGCAAATGGACAGTTAATCAGCCCCAGCATTTT. Translated, it gives CASKWTVNQPQHF.

The DNA for the CDR3 is TGTGCCAGCAGCTCCAATCTGTTCTCCGGGACTAGCGGGTACAATGAGCAGTTCTTC. As protein: CASSSNLFSGTSGYNEQFF. The chain employs TRBV5-6 and TRBJ2-1; 12 nucleotides align to TRBD2. This CDR3 has 19 amino acids. Germline values: CDR1 SGHDT, CDR2 YYEEEE. V was clipped by 3 bases and J by 4 bases; unmatched bases: 14.

The chain carries TRBV7-2 and TRBJ1-1; D gene uncertain. The germline gives CDR1 SGHTA, CDR2 FQGNSA. Trimming shortened V by 1 base and J by 0 bases, and 15 bases separated the two germline ends. The CDR3 has 17 residues. Here the CDR3 reads CASSLDGQFGLNTEAFF. For the CDR3, the DNA is TGTGCCAGCAGCTTAGATGGGCAGTTCGGGTTGAACACTGAAGCTTTCTTT. The full variable domain, rest sourced from reference TRBV7-2 and TRBJ1-1, is GAGVSQSPSNKVTEKGKDVELRCDPISGHTALYWYRQSLGQGLEFLIYFQGNSAPDKSGLPSDRFSAERTGGSVSTLTIQRTQQEDSAVYLCASSLDGQFGLNTEAFFGQGTRLTVV.

The chain uses TRBV3-1 (or the pseudogene TRBV3-2) and TRBJ1-1; no firm D call. CDR1 is LGHDT and CDR2 is YNNKEL in the germline V gene (reference sequence). The V gene lost 6 bases and the J gene lost 1 base, with 15 bases spanning the gap. The CDR3 contains 15 residues. CDR3 bases: TGTGCCAGCAGTGATCTTGGGCAGCCGAACACTGAAGCTTTCTTT. Translating it yields CASSDLGQPNTEAFF.

V is TRBV30 and J is TRBJ1-1; a weak D match, TRBD1 (5 bases). The CDR3 contains 11 residues. Trimming took off 7 bases at V and 11 bases at J, with 17 bases between the two ends. CDR1 is GTSNPN, CDR2 SVGIG, per germline (reference sequence). The CDR3 DNA reads as TGTGCCTTCCTCGGGGCAACATCGGCTTTCTTT. Protein product: CAFLGATSAFF.

This chain uses TRBV3-1 (or the pseudogene TRBV3-2) with TRBJ1-1; tentatively, D is TRBD1 (6 bases). V lost 4 bases and J lost 5, with 17 bases in between. From germline, CDR1 is LGHDT and CDR2 YNNKEL (reference sequence). CDR3 length equals 15 residues. The CDR3 DNA is TGTGCCAGCAGCCCCCAGGGCGGGGGCGTAACTGAAGCTTTCTTT. Its protein is CASSPQGGGVTEAFF.